This T cell receptor (beta chain) was identified during a study of blood T cell repertoires in COVID-19. Study summary: Donors in the United States, Italy and Spain gave samples during acute or convalescent COVID-19. T cells, B-cell-depleted T cells, or PBMCs provided the cDNA or gDNA that served as material.

V was clipped by 7 bases and J by 5 bases, with 8 bases between them. The CDR3 is 11 residues long. Germline V gene data show CDR1 as SNHLY and CDR2 as FYNNEI. In the original processing: Using reference gene primer amplification, nucleated cell counts were estimated. Using immunoSEQ multiplex PCR, the repertoire was profiled, and TCRdb retains in-frame clones only, with some absent. V and J calls plus clone size are reproduced from that table; the DNA served to infer D and trimming. This table holds under 150,000 clones, 85% found once. The rearrangement joins TRBV2 to TRBJ2-5, with D possibly matching TRBD2 (6 bases). The sequenced sample consisted of peripheral blood. This receptor was identified in a human donor in a cohort sampled during active COVID-19. The chain's CDR3 is CASIRGETQYF. In DNA, the CDR3 is TGTGCCAGCATTCGGGGGGAGACCCAGTACTTC.